This is a list of T cell receptor beta chains from one sample in a study of blood T cell repertoires in COVID-19. This table comes from immunoSEQ multiplex PCR, and its TCRdb copy is limited to in-frame clones, with some not included. The repertoire holds roughly 300,000 clones, with around 81% as singletons. Sequencing was done on a sample of peripheral blood. The receptor set was obtained from a woman in her sixties with active or convalescent COVID-19. Both conserved end residues are part of each CDR3. The order of the fields is J gene, D gene, clone size, V gene, CDR3 protein, CDR3 DNA. The D gene is left open where the match is weak. Expanded clones are given a class, and other clones once, few, many or no size at all.

TRBJ1-2 . . TRBV4-1 CASSPVRANYGYTF TGCGCCAGCAGCCCAGTCCGGGCTAACTATGGCTACACCTTC
TRBJ2-5 . . TRBV7-2 CASSLVTGPEETQYF TGTGCCAGCAGCTTAGTGACAGGCCCCGAGGAGACCCAGTACTTC
TRBJ1-1 . . TRBV14 CASSPMTRLEAFF TGTGCCAGCAGCCCAATGACACGTCTTGAAGCTTTCTTT
TRBJ2-1 TRBD2 few TRBV7-3 CASSGGDGEQFF TGTGCCAGCAGCGGGGGGGACGGTGAGCAGTTCTTC
TRBJ1-1 . . TRBV4-1 CASSQVGHQNTEAFF TGCGCCAGCAGCCAGGTGGGACATCAGAACACTGAAGCTTTCTTT
TRBJ2-2 . . TRBV21-1 CARLRSRNTGELFF TGTGCCAGATTAAGATCGAGAAACACCGGGGAGCTGTTTTTT
TRBJ2-1 TRBD1 . TRBV7-2 CASSLAGTDRGGAFF TGTGCCAGCAGCTTGGCCGGGACAGACCGGGGTGGCGCGTTCTTC
TRBJ2-2 . . TRBV29-1 CSVGTPYGELFF TGCAGCGTTGGGACACCCTACGGGGAGCTGTTTTTT
TRBJ2-7 TRBD2 few TRBV3-1/TRBV3-2 CASSRNPSGVGYEQYF TGTGCCAGCAGCCGGAACCCTAGCGGGGTCGGCTACGAGCAGTACTTC
TRBJ1-1 . . TRBV29-1 CSARTAGGLNTEAFF TGCAGCGCCCGCACGGCCGGGGGGTTGAACACTGAAGCTTTCTTT
TRBJ1-1 TRBD1 . TRBV2 CASREQGVAFF TGTGCCAGCAGAGAGCAGGGGGTGGCTTTCTTT
TRBJ2-2 TRBD2 . TRBV7-8 CASSLVDSGAGTGELFF TGTGCCAGCAGCTTAGTCGATAGCGGGGCCGGCACCGGGGAGCTGTTTTTT
TRBJ2-6 . . TRBV3-1/TRBV3-2 CASSQRGTGTPSGANVLTF TGTGCCAGCAGCCAGAGAGGAACAGGGACCCCCTCTGGGGCCAACGTCCTGACTTTC
TRBJ2-3 TRBD2 few TRBV7-3 CASSLTHGGATDTQYF TGTGCCAGCAGCTTAACGCACGGGGGGGCCACAGATACGCAGTATTTT
TRBJ1-6 . . TRBV25-1 CASSFPGNSPLHF TGTGCCAGCAGTTTCCCAGGGAATTCACCCCTCCACTTT
TRBJ1-5 TRBD1 . TRBV4-1 CASSRLQGGNQPQHF TGCGCCAGCAGCCGCCTACAGGGGGGAAATCAGCCCCAGCATTTT
TRBJ2-3 . . TRBV12-3/TRBV12-4 CASVRTDTQYF TGTGCCAGCGTGAGAACAGATACGCAGTATTTT
TRBJ2-1 . . TRBV6-6 CASSGFSYNEQFF TGTGCCAGCAGCGGGTTCTCCTACAATGAGCAGTTCTTC
TRBJ1-1 TRBD1 . TRBV11-1 CASSLAGTDMNTEAFF TGTGCCAGCAGCTTAGCCGGGACAGACATGAACACTGAAGCTTTCTTT
TRBJ2-7 TRBD1 . TRBV6-5 CASRGTGTVSYEQYF TGTGCCAGCAGGGGGACAGGGACAGTCTCCTACGAGCAGTACTTC
TRBJ1-1 TRBD1 . TRBV19 CASRQRDRATEAFF TGTGCCAGTAGGCAGCGGGACAGGGCCACTGAAGCTTTCTTT
TRBJ1-6 . . TRBV12-3/TRBV12-4 CASGPSPTPPLHF TGTGCCAGCGGGCCATCTCCCACACCACCCCTCCACTTT
TRBJ1-1 . . TRBV6-2/TRBV6-3 CASSYHSSAALGTEAFF TGTGCCAGCAGTTACCACTCATCGGCGGCCCTGGGCACTGAAGCTTTCTTT
TRBJ1-2 . . TRBV6-4 CASSDVWTGGGYTF TGTGCCAGCAGTGACGTCTGGACCGGAGGTGGCTACACCTTC
TRBJ1-1 . . TRBV7-9 CASSLVGGSTEAFF TGTGCCAGCAGCTTAGTAGGGGGTAGCACTGAAGCTTTCTTT
TRBJ2-2 . . TRBV7-9 CAIGGANTGELFF TGTGCCATAGGGGGGGCAAACACCGGGGAGCTGTTTTTT
TRBJ1-3 . few TRBV27 CASSLMRQPRASGNTIYF TGTGCCAGCAGTTTAATGCGACAGCCTAGGGCCTCTGGAAACACCATATATTTT
TRBJ1-1 . . TRBV10-3 CAISDRGNTEAFF TGTGCCATCAGTGATCGAGGCAACACTGAAGCTTTCTTT
TRBJ2-1 . . TRBV5-4 CASSDWRTEGEQFF TGTGCCAGCAGCGACTGGCGAACGGAGGGGGAGCAGTTCTTC